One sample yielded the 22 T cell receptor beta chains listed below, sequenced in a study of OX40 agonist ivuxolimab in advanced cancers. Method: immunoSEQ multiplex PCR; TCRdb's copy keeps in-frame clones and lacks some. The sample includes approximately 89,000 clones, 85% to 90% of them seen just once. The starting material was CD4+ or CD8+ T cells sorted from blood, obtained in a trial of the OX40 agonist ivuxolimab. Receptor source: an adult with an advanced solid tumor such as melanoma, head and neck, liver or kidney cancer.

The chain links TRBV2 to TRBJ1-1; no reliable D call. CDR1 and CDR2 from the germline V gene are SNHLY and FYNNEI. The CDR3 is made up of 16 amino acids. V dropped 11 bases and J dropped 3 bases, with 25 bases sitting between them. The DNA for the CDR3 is TGTGCCGGTATGGCCTATTTCTACCGAAGGGACACTGAAGCTTTCTTT. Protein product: CAGMAYFYRRDTEAFF.

The CDR3 loop reads CASSPGVGTSSYEQYF. CDR3 nucleotides: TGTGCCAGCTCACCGGGCGTGGGTACGAGCTCCTACGAGCAGTACTTC. The rearrangement uses TRBV18 and TRBJ2-7; D not certain. This CDR3 is built from 16 residues. From germline, CDR1 is KGHSH and CDR2 LQKENI. V was shortened by 3 bases and J by 0 bases, with 15 bases between the two germline ends.

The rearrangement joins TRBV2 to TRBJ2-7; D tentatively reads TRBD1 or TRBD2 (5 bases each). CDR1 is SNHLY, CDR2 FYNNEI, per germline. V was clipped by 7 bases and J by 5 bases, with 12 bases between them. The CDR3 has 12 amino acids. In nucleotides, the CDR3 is TGTGCCAGCACCAGGGAGTCCCACGAGCAGTACTTC. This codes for CASTRESHEQYF.

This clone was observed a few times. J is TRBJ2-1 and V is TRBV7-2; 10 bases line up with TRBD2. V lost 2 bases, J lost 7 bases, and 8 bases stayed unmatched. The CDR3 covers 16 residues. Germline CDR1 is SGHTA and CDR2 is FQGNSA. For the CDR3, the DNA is TGTGCCAGCAGCTTAAGGGCGCTAGCGGGAGCTAATGAGCAGTTCTTC. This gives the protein CASSLRALAGANEQFF.

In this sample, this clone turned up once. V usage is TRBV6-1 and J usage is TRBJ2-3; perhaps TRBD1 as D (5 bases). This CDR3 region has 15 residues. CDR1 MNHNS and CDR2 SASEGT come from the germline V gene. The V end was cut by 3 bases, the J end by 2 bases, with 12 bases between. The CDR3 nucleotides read TGTGCCAGCAGTGATAAAGGACAACCCACAGATACGCAGTATTTT. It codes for CASSDKGQPTDTQYF.

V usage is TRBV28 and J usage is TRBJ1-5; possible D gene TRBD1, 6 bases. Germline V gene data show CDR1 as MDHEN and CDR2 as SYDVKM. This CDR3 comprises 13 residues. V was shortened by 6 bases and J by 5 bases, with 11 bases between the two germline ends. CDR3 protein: CASSRQAHQPQHF. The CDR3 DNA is TGTGCCAGCAGCAGACAGGCCCATCAGCCCCAGCATTTT.

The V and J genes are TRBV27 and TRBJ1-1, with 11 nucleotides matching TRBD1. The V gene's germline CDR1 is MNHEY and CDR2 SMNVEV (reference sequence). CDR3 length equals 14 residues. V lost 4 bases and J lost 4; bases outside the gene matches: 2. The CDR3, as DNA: TGTGCCAGCAGTTGGGGGACAGGGGGCACTGAAGCTTTCTTT. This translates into CASSWGTGGTEAFF.

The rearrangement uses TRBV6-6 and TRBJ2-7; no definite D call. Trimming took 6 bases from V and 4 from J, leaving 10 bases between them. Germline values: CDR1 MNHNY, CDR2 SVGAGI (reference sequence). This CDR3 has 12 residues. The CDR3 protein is CASSDEGYEQYF. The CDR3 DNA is TGTGCCAGCAGCGACGAAGGTTACGAGCAGTACTTC.

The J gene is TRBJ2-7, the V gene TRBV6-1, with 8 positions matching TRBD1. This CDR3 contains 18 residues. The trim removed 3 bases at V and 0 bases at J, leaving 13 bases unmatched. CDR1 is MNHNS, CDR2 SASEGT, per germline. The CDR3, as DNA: TGTGCCAGCAGTGATAGGGCCAGGGGGCCCTCTTTCTCCTACGAGCAGTACTTC. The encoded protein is CASSDRARGPSFSYEQYF.

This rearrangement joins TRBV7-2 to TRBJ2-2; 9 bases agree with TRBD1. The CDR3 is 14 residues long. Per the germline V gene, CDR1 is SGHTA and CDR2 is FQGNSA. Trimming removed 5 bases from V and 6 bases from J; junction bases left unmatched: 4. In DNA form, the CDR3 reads TGTGCCAGCAGCCTTTACAGGGGGCCCGGGGAGCTGTTTTTT. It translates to CASSLYRGPGELFF.

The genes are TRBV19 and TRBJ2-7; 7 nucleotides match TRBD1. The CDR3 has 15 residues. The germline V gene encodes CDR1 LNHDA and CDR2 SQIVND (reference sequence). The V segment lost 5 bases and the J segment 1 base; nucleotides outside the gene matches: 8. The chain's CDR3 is CASSDTGTESYEQYF. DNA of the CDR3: TGTGCCAGTAGTGACACCGGGACAGAGTCCTACGAGCAGTACTTC. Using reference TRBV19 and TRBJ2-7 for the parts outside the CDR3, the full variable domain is DGGITQSPKYLFRKEGQNVTLSCEQNLNHDAMYWYRQDPGQGLRLIYYSQIVNDFQKGDIAEGYSVSREKKESFPLTVTSAQKNPTAFYLCASSDTGTESYEQYFGPGTRLTVT.

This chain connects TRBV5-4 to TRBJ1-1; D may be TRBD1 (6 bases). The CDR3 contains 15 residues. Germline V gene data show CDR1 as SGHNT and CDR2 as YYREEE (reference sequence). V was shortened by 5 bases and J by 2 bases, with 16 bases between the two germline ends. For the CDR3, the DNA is TGTGCCAGCAGAAGAACGGGACAAACAAACACTGAAGCTTTCTTT. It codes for CASRRTGQTNTEAFF.

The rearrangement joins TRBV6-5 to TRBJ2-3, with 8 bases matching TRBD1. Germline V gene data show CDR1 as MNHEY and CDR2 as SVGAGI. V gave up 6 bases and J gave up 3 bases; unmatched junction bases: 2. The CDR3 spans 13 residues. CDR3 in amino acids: CASSRTGTDTQYF. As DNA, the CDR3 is TGTGCCAGCAGCCGGACAGGGACAGATACGCAGTATTTT.

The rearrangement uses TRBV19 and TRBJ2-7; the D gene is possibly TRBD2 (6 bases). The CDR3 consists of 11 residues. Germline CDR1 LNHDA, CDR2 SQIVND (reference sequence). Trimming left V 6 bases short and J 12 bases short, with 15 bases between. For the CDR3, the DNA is TGTGCCAGTAGGCTAAGACTAGAGATGTACTTC. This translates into CASRLRLEMYF.

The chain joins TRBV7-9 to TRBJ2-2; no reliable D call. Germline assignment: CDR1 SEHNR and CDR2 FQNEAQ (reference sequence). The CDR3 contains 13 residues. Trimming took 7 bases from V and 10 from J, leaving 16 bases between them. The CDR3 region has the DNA TGTGCCAGCACCAAAGGGCAGGTGGAGGAGCTGTTTTTT. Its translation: CASTKGQVEELFF.

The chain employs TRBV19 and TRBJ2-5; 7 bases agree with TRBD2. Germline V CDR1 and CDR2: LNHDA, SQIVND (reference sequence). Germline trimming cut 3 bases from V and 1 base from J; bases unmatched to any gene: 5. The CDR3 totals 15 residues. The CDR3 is CASSIGGTTQETQYF. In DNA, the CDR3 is TGTGCCAGTAGTATCGGCGGGACTACCCAAGAGACCCAGTACTTC.

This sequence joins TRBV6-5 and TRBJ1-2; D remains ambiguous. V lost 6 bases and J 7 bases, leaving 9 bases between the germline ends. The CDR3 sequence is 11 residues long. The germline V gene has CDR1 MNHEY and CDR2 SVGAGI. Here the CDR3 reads CASRTKSGYTF. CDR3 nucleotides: TGTGCCAGCAGGACCAAATCTGGCTACACCTTC.

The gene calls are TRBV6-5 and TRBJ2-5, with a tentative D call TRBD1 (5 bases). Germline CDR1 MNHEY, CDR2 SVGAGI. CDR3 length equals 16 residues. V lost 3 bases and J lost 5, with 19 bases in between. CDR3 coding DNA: TGTGCCAGCAGTTATTCAACAGGTAGACCCCCGGAGACCCAGTACTTC. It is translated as CASSYSTGRPPETQYF.

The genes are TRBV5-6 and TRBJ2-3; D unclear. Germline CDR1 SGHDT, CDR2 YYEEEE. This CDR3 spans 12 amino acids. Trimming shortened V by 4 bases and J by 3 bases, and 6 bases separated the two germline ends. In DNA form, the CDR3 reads TGTGCCAGCAGCCTTACGACAGATACGCAGTATTTT. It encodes CASSLTTDTQYF.

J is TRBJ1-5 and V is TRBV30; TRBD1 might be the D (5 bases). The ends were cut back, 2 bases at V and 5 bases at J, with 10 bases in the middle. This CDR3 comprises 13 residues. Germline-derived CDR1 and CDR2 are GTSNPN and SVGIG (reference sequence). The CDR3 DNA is TGTGCCTGGAGTCAGGGCAGCGATCAGCCCCAGCATTTT. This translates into CAWSQGSDQPQHF.

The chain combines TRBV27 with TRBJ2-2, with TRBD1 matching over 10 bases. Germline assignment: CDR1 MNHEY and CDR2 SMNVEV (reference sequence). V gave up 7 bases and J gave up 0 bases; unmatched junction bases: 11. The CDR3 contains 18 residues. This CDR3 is CASTPGQGSRPNTGELFF. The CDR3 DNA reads TGTGCCAGCACCCCGGGACAGGGGTCGAGACCGAACACCGGGGAGCTGTTTTTT.

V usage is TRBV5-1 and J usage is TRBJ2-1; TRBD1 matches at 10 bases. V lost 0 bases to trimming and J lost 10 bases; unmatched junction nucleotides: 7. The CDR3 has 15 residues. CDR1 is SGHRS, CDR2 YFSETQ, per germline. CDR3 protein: CASSLEGTGAFEQFF. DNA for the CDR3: TGCGCCAGCAGCTTGGAGGGGACAGGGGCTTTCGAGCAGTTCTTC.